A selection of T cell receptor beta chains follows, all from one sample in a study of technical replicates of blood from several donors. Using immunoSEQ multiplex PCR, the repertoire was profiled, and TCRdb retains in-frame clones only, with some absent. The table includes 75,000 or so clones, approximately 93% detected once. Sequencing input: T cells isolated from PBMCs. These receptors originate from a human donor in good health. Both conserved end residues are part of each CDR3. A D gene is named only where the DNA matches it firmly. For some rows the clone size is stated as once, few or many, or as a class when expanded; others skip it.

V gene,clone size,J gene,D gene,CDR3 protein,CDR3 DNA
TRBV5-1,NA,TRBJ2-7,TRBD1,CASSFDRVGEQYF,TGCGCCAGCAGCTTTGACAGGGTTGGCGAGCAGTACTTC
TRBV19,once,TRBJ2-3,NA,CASSVGSVSTDTQYF,TGTGCCAGTAGTGTGGGTAGCGTTAGCACAGATACGCAGTATTTT
TRBV15,NA,TRBJ2-5,NA,CATSRWEGDQETQYF,TGTGCCACCAGCAGATGGGAGGGGGATCAAGAGACCCAGTACTTC
TRBV5-4,NA,TRBJ2-3,TRBD1,CATSRTGEADTQYF,TGTGCCACCAGTAGGACAGGGGAGGCAGATACGCAGTATTTT
TRBV6-1,NA,TRBJ2-7,NA,CASRRGLYEQYF,TGTGCCAGCAGGCGCGGACTCTACGAGCAGTACTTC
TRBV19,NA,TRBJ2-1,TRBD1,CASHKGAGYSYNEQFF,TGTGCCAGTCATAAGGGGGCCGGTTACTCCTACAATGAGCAGTTCTTC
TRBV5-1,NA,TRBJ2-2,NA,CASKEGGEPGELFF,TGCGCCAGCAAGGAAGGTGGAGAGCCCGGGGAGCTGTTTTTT
TRBV7-3,NA,TRBJ1-5,NA,CASSLVIGGGQPQHF,TGTGCCAGCAGCTTAGTCATCGGGGGAGGTCAGCCCCAGCATTTT
TRBV12-5,once,TRBJ2-3,NA,CASGSSDPYRADTQYF,TGTGCTAGTGGTTCCTCTGACCCCTACAGGGCAGATACGCAGTATTTT
TRBV7-2,NA,TRBJ2-7,NA,CASSPSLYEQYF,TGTGCCAGCAGCCCGAGCCTTTACGAGCAGTACTTC
TRBV4-3,NA,TRBJ2-7,NA,CASSFKAEVSEQYF,TGCGCCAGCAGCTTTAAGGCCGAGGTCTCCGAGCAGTACTTC
TRBV19,NA,TRBJ1-1,NA,CASSITRGNAEAFF,TGTGCCAGTAGTATCACTCGGGGGAACGCTGAAGCTTTCTTT
TRBV29-1,NA,TRBJ2-7,NA,CSVEGGPEQYF,TGCAGCGTTGAAGGGGGGCCTGAGCAGTACTTC
TRBV7-9,NA,TRBJ2-1,NA,CASSDLLADYNEQFF,TGTGCCAGCAGCGACCTCCTAGCTGACTACAATGAGCAGTTCTTC
TRBV6-6,NA,TRBJ2-5,NA,CASRQGQETQYF,TGTGCCAGCAGGCAGGGGCAAGAGACCCAGTACTTC
TRBV7-3,NA,TRBJ2-2,TRBD2,CASSSSPRAGGNTGELFF,TGTGCCAGCAGCTCGTCCCCAAGAGCGGGAGGAAACACCGGGGAGCTGTTTTTT
TRBV6-6,NA,TRBJ1-5,TRBD1,CALQGGSNQPQHF,TGTGCGCTACAGGGGGGAAGCAATCAGCCCCAGCATTTT
TRBV4-3,NA,TRBJ1-2,NA,CASSQEILDYGYTF,TGCGCCAGCAGCCAGGAGATCCTTGACTATGGCTACACCTTC
TRBV4-2,NA,TRBJ2-7,NA,CASSQDAGLSYEQYF,TGTGCCAGCAGCCAAGACGCGGGATTGTCCTACGAGCAGTACTTC
TRBV11-2,NA,TRBJ2-1,NA,CASSLQASSGEQFF,TGTGCCAGCAGCTTGCAAGCTAGTTCCGGTGAGCAGTTCTTC
TRBV2,once,TRBJ2-3,NA,CASSEQQGGADTQYF,TGTGCCAGCAGTGAACAACAGGGAGGGGCAGATACGCAGTATTTT
TRBV7-3,NA,TRBJ2-4,NA,CASSLTWGDIQYF,TGTGCCAGCAGCTTAACTTGGGGGGACATTCAGTACTTC
TRBV6-4,NA,TRBJ2-1,NA,CASRSSSYNEQFF,TGTGCCAGCAGGTCCAGCTCCTACAATGAGCAGTTCTTC
TRBV5-6,NA,TRBJ2-3,NA,CASSLGKGREITDTQYF,TGTGCCAGCAGCTTGGGGAAAGGCAGGGAAATCACAGATACGCAGTATTTT
TRBV5-5,NA,TRBJ1-5,TRBD1,CASSLDPPGQGNQPQHF,TGTGCCAGCAGCTTGGACCCACCGGGACAGGGGAATCAGCCCCAGCATTTT
TRBV6-5,NA,TRBJ2-5,NA,CASSYYSGSQETQYF,TGTGCCAGCAGTTACTACTCGGGGAGCCAAGAGACCCAGTACTTC
TRBV30,NA,TRBJ2-3,NA,CAWSQGRDTQYF,TGTGCCTGGAGTCAGGGAAGAGATACGCAGTATTTT
TRBV7-3,NA,TRBJ2-1,NA,CASSLHRGNEQFF,TGTGCCAGCAGCTTACATCGGGGCAATGAGCAGTTCTTC
TRBV6-4,NA,TRBJ2-7,NA,CASSDREKGEQYF,TGTGCCAGCAGTGACAGGGAAAAGGGGGAGCAGTACTTC
TRBV7-6,NA,TRBJ2-2,NA,CASSLATGSFAGELFF,TGTGCCAGCAGCTTAGCGACCGGGAGTTTTGCCGGGGAGCTGTTTTTT
TRBV9,NA,TRBJ1-5,NA,CASSVGGSNQPQHF,TGTGCCAGCAGCGTGGGGGGGAGCAATCAGCCCCAGCATTTT
TRBV9,NA,TRBJ2-3,TRBD2,CASSVLAGDGTQYF,TGTGCCAGCAGCGTACTAGCGGGTGACGGTACGCAGTATTTT
TRBV4-2,NA,TRBJ2-1,TRBD2,CASSQVQTSGSYNEQFF,TGTGCCAGCAGCCAAGTCCAGACTAGCGGCTCCTACAATGAGCAGTTCTTC
TRBV19,NA,TRBJ1-1,NA,CASRNRRGNTEAFF,TGTGCCAGTCGCAACAGGCGGGGGAACACTGAAGCTTTCTTT
TRBV9,NA,TRBJ2-2,TRBD2,CASSVSTSGRPRGTGELFF,TGTGCCAGCAGCGTGTCGACTAGCGGGAGGCCCCGAGGCACCGGGGAGCTGTTTTTT
TRBV11-2,NA,TRBJ2-2,NA,CASSLVPSPPGTGELFF,TGTGCCAGCAGCTTAGTTCCCTCCCCGCCAGGGACCGGGGAGCTGTTTTTT
TRBV19,NA,TRBJ1-5,NA,CASSIVQSNQPQHF,TGTGCCAGTAGTATAGTTCAGAGCAATCAGCCCCAGCATTTT
TRBV6-5,NA,TRBJ2-7,TRBD1,CASATGTGRAYEQYF,TGTGCCAGCGCTACCGGGACAGGGAGGGCCTACGAGCAGTACTTC
TRBV7-8,NA,TRBJ2-7,NA,CASSLEPGFDEQYF,TGTGCCAGCAGCTTAGAACCAGGGTTCGACGAGCAGTACTTC
TRBV11-3,NA,TRBJ2-1,NA,CASGRDNYNEQFF,TGTGCCAGCGGGAGAGATAACTACAATGAGCAGTTCTTC
TRBV11-3,NA,TRBJ1-3,NA,CASSTRDILSGNTIYF,TGTGCCAGCAGCACAAGGGACATCCTCTCTGGAAACACCATATATTTT
TRBV6-6,once,TRBJ1-1,TRBD1,CASSPTGSTEAFF,TGTGCCAGCAGTCCGACAGGGAGCACTGAAGCTTTCTTT
TRBV10-3,NA,TRBJ2-5,TRBD2,CAIKTSGSKGETQYF,TGTGCCATCAAAACTAGCGGGAGTAAGGGGGAGACCCAGTACTTC
TRBV28,NA,TRBJ1-5,NA,CASSFPGPQPQHF,TGTGCCAGCAGTTTCCCAGGTCCGCAGCCCCAGCATTTT
TRBV27,NA,TRBJ2-7,NA,CASSFEAYRDNEQYF,TGTGCCAGCAGTTTTGAGGCCTACAGGGACAACGAGCAGTACTTC
TRBV11-2,NA,TRBJ1-2,NA,CASSYSDGSYGYTF,TGTGCCAGCAGCTACAGCGACGGGAGTTATGGCTACACCTTC
TRBV6-5,NA,TRBJ2-2,NA,CASGRMGLDGELFF,TGTGCCAGCGGGCGCATGGGGCTGGACGGGGAGCTGTTTTTT
TRBV9,NA,TRBJ2-1,TRBD2,CASSTSGTSSNEQFF,TGTGCCAGCAGCACCTCCGGGACTAGTTCCAATGAGCAGTTCTTC
TRBV7-2,NA,TRBJ2-3,NA,CASSHDRPPDTQYF,TGTGCCAGCAGCCATGACAGACCGCCAGATACGCAGTATTTT
TRBV19,once,TRBJ2-5,NA,CASRGGDGQETQYF,TGTGCCAGTAGGGGAGGAGATGGGCAAGAGACCCAGTACTTC
TRBV9,NA,TRBJ2-1,TRBD2,CASSYGTSNTYNEQFF,TGTGCCAGCAGCTACGGGACTAGCAACACCTACAATGAGCAGTTCTTC
TRBV29-1,NA,TRBJ1-2,TRBD1,CSVAGGWYGYTF,TGCAGCGTTGCAGGGGGGTGGTATGGCTACACCTTC